Listed here is a single TCR beta chain. Its antigen target is currently unknown. Within one base of it there is no much larger clone, and no base qualities were kept. The donors belonged to the validation cohort of around 130 subjects, which was separate from the approximately 700-subject first cohort. Libraries came from the immunoSEQ multiplex PCR assay. In the source study's methods: A statistical classification framework was built for diagnosing cytomegalovirus status from the catalog of TCR beta chain sequences. TCRdb carries this immuneACCESS record with in-frame sequences only. Its versions omit some clonotypes, under half of them owing to an unresolved V gene in the studies checked, with the rest unexplained. The DNA was the basis for D and trimming; V, J and clone size are from that table. A total of 120,000 to 150,000 clones appear in this sample, around nine tenths of them only once. The top ten hold approximately 7.5% of the sample.

This sample is part of a study of cytomegalovirus exposure and HLA in healthy donors (dated 2017 in TCRdb). About the full investigation: The 650 to 750 repertoires of the first cohort and the roughly 120 validation repertoires were produced on the same platform, according to a later analysis. The study aimed to test whether cataloging public T cell receptors could reveal signatures of past pathogen exposure. Besides the first cohort of roughly 640 subjects, a separate validation cohort made up of over a hundred different subjects was used. High-throughput TCR immunosequencing, statistical association of individual TCRs with disease status, and machine learning were combined to predict cytomegalovirus infection status. The study at large found these results: A later analysis lacked HLA typing for the validation cohort, so it scored co-occurrence in that cohort across all 120 repertoires. It was suggested by the authors that the approach could potentially be generalized to other disease states and immunological phenotypes. In the study, roughly 160 TCR beta chains were listed as associated with cytomegalovirus. Most TCR sequences were seen in very few donors, while some public TCRs were found in many individuals. In vitro tests confirmed that three of the cytomegalovirus-associated TCR beta chains recognize cytomegalovirus antigens. The classifier was reported to diagnose cytomegalovirus status with high specificity and sensitivity in both the original and validation cohorts. A later analysis found that TCRs clustered in the first cohort also tended to co-occur in the 110 or so validation repertoires, with 90% to 95% of cluster scores above 0.

Trimming accounts for 3 bases at V and 11 bases at J, while the number of junction bases matched to no gene is 13. Counted from cysteine to phenylalanine, this CDR3 has 15 amino acids. Just the 45-base CDR3 DNA is kept, in frame starting at base 1. According to the germline V gene, CDR1 reads MDHEN and CDR2 reads SYDVKM. The chain uses TRBV28 and TRBJ1-1; 9 nucleotides in the junction match TRBD1. The TCR comes from a woman between 18 and 29 years old in good health and CMV-seropositive. Sequencing used PBMCs. CDR3 sequence: CASSFVAVTGGGAFF. The DNA reads TGTGCCAGCAGTTTTGTAGCAGTGACAGGGGGAGGGGCTTTCTTT.